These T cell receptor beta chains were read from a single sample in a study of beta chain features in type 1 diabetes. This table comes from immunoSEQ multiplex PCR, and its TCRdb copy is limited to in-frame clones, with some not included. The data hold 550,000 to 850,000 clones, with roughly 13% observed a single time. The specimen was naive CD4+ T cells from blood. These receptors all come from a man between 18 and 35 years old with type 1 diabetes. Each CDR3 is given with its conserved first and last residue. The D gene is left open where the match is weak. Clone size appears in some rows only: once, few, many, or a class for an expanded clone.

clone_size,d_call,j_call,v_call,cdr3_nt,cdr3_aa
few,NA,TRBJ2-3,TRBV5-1,TGCGCCAGCATGAGGGTTATCACAGATACGCAGTATTTT,CASMRVITDTQYF
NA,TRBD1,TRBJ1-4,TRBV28,TGTGCCAGCAGCCAATTGGGACAGCCAAATGAAAAACTGTTTTTT,CASSQLGQPNEKLFF
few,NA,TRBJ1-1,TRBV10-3,TGTGCCACCTCGGAGGAGGGCATTAACACTGAAGCTTTCTTT,CATSEEGINTEAFF
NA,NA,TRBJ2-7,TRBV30,TGTGCCTGGAGCAGCGGTGGGTGGCAGCAGTACTTC,CAWSSGGWQQYF
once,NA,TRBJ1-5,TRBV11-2,TGTGCCAGCAGCTTAGCCACAGGGAAAAATCAGCCCCAGCATTTT,CASSLATGKNQPQHF
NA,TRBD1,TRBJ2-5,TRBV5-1,TGCGCCAGCTACGGGACAGGGGGCATGGAGACCCAGTACTTC,CASYGTGGMETQYF
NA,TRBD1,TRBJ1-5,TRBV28,TGTGCCAGCATCTATAGGACAGGGACCCATCAGCCCCAGCATTTT,CASIYRTGTHQPQHF
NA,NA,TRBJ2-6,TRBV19,TGTGCCAGTAGTATAAAGCTCTCTGGGGCCAACGTCCTGACTTTC,CASSIKLSGANVLTF
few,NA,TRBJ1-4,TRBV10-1,TGCGCCAGCAGTGAGAACCCGGGGGCGAGAGAAAAACTGTTTTTT,CASSENPGAREKLFF
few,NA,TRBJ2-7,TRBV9,TGTGCCAGCAGCACCCGGGTCACTACTTACGAGCAGTACTTC,CASSTRVTTYEQYF
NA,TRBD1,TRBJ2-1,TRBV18,TGTGCCAGCTCACCCGGGACAGGGTCCTACAATGAGCAGTTCTTC,CASSPGTGSYNEQFF
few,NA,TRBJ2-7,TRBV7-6,TGTGCCAGCAGCTTATCCATCCTAGACTCCTACGAGCAGTACTTC,CASSLSILDSYEQYF
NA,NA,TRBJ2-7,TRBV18,TGTGCCAGCTCACCAACGAAGGGGGACGAGCAGTACTTC,CASSPTKGDEQYF
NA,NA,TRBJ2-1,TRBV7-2,TGTGCCAGCAGCTTGTGGGGGGGCCCCGACAATGAGCAGTTCTTC,CASSLWGGPDNEQFF
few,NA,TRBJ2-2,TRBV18,TGTGCCAGCTCACCCCAGGGTTTCCCGTCCGCCGGGGAGCTGTTTTTT,CASSPQGFPSAGELFF
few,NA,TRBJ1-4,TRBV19,TGTGCCAGTAGTGGACTACCCCAGGGGTGGGGAGAAAAACTGTTTTTT,CASSGLPQGWGEKLFF
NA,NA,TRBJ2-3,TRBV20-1,TGCAGTGTTGGAGGGGGAGATACGCAGTATTTT,CSVGGGDTQYF
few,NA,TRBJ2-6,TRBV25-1,TGTGCCAGCAGCCCTCCCTCTGGGGCCAACGTCCTGACTTTC,CASSPPSGANVLTF
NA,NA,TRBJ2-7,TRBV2,TGTGCCAGCAGTCCAATCTCCTACGAGCAGTACTTC,CASSPISYEQYF
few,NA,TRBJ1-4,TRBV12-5,TGTGCTAGTGGTTTGGTGACTGGTGGGGAGGGTGAAAAACTGTTTTTT,CASGLVTGGEGEKLFF
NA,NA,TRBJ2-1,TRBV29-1,TGCAGCGTTGAAGAATATTCAACAGGCGTGTACAATGAGCAGTTCTTC,CSVEEYSTGVYNEQFF
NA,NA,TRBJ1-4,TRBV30,TGTGCCTGGAGTGTAGCCGAAAAACTGTTTTTT,CAWSVAEKLFF